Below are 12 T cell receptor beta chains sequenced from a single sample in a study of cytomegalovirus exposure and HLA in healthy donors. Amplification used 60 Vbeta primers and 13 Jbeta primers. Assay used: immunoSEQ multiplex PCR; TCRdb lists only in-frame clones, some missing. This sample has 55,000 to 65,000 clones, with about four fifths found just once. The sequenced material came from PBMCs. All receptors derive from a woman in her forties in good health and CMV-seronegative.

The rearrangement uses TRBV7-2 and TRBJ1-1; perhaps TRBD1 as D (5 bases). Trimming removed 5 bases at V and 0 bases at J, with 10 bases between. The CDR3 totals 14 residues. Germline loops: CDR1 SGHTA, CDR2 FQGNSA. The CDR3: CASSVTALNTEAFF. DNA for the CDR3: TGTGCCAGCAGCGTGACAGCCTTGAACACTGAAGCTTTCTTT.

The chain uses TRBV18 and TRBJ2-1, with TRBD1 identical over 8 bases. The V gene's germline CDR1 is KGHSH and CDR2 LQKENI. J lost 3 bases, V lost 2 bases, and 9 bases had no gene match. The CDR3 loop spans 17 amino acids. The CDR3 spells CASSPDRGSSHYNEQFF. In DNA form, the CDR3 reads TGTGCCAGCTCACCAGACAGGGGATCATCCCACTACAATGAGCAGTTCTTC.

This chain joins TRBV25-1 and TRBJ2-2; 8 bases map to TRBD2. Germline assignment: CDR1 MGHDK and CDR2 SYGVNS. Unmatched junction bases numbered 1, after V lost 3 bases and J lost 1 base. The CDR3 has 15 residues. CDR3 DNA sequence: TGTGCCAGCAGTGACAGCGGGAGGAACACCGGGGAGCTGTTTTTT. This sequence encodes CASSDSGRNTGELFF.

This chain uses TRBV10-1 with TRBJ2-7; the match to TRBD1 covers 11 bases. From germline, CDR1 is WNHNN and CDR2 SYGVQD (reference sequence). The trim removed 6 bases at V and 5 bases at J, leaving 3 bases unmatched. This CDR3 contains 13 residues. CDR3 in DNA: TGCGCCAGCAGCACGGGACAGGGGGACGAGCAGTACTTC. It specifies CASSTGQGDEQYF.

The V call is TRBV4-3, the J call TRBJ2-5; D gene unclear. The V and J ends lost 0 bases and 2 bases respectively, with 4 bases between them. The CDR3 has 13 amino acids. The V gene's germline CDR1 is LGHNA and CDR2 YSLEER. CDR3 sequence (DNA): TGCGCCAGCAGCCAAGACAGACAAGAGACCCAGTACTTC. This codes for CASSQDRQETQYF.

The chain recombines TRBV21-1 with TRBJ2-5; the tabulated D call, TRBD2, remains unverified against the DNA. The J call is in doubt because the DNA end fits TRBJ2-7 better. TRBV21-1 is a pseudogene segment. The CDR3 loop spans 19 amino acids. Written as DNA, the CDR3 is TGTGCCAGCACCTTTCAAGGGGGAGCAGGGGACTATTCTTCCTACGAGCAGTACTTC. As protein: CASTFQGGAGDYSSYEQYF.

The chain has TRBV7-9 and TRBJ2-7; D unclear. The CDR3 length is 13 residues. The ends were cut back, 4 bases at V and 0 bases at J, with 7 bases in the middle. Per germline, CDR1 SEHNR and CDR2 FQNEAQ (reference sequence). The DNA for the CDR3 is TGTGCCAGCAGCTCCCCGGGCTCCTACGAGCAGTACTTC. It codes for CASSSPGSYEQYF. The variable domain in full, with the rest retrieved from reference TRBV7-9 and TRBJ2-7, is DTGVSQNPRHKITKRGQNVTFRCDPISEHNRLYWYRQTLGQGPEFLTYFQNEAQLEKSRLLSDRFSAERPKGSFSTLEIQRTEQGDSAMYLCASSSPGSYEQYFGPGTRLTVT.

CDR3 nucleotide sequence: TGTGCCAGCAGCGTAGAGCAGGGCTCTGGGGCCAACGTCCTGACTTTC. Residues: CASSVEQGSGANVLTF. This rearrangement joins TRBV9 to TRBJ2-6; the D gene is possibly TRBD1 (5 bases). V was cut by 0 bases and J by 0 bases, with 7 bases left in between. CDR1 SGDLS and CDR2 YYNGEE come from the germline V gene. The CDR3 loop spans 16 amino acids.

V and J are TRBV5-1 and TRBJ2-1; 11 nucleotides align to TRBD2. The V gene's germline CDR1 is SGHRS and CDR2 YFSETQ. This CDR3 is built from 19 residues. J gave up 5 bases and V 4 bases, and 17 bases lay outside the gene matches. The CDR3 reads CASSPDGLLAGVRNNEQFF. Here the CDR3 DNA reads TGCGCCAGCAGCCCAGACGGGTTACTAGCGGGAGTAAGGAACAATGAGCAGTTCTTC.

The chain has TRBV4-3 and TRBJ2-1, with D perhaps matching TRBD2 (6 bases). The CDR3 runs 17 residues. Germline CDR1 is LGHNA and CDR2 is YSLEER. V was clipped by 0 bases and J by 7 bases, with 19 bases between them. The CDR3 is CASSQDYRNAGWNEQFF. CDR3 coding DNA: TGCGCCAGCAGCCAAGATTATCGGAACGCGGGATGGAATGAGCAGTTCTTC.

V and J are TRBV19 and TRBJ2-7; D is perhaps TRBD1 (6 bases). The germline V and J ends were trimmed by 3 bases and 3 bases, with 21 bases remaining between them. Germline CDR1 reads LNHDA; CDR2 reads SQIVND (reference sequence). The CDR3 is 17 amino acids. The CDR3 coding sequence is TGTGCCAGTAGTATCGCATCCGTAGGGGGAGTCGTCTACGAGCAGTACTTC. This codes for CASSIASVGGVVYEQYF.

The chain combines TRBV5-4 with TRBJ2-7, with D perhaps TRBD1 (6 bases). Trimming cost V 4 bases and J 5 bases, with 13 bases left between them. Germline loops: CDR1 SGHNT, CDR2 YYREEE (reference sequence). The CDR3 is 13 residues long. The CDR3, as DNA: TGTGCCAGCAGCCTGGACAGCTTCGACGAGCAGTACTTC. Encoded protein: CASSLDSFDEQYF.